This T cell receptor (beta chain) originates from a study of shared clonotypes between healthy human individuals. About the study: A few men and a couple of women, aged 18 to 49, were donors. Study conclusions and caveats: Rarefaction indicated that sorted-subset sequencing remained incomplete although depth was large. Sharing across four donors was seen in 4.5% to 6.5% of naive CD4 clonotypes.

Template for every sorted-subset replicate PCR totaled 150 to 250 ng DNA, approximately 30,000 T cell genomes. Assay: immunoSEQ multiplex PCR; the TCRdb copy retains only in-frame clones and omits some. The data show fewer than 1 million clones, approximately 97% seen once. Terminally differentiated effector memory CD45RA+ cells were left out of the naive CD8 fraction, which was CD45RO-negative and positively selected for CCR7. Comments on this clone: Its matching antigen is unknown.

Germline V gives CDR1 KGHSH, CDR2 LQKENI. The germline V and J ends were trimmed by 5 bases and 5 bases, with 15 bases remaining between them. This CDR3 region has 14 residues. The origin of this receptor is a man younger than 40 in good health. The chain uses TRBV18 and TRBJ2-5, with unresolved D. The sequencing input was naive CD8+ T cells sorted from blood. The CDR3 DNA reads TGTGCCAGCTCAACCGTCGCCATTGGGGAGACCCAGTACTTC. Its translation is CASSTVAIGETQYF.